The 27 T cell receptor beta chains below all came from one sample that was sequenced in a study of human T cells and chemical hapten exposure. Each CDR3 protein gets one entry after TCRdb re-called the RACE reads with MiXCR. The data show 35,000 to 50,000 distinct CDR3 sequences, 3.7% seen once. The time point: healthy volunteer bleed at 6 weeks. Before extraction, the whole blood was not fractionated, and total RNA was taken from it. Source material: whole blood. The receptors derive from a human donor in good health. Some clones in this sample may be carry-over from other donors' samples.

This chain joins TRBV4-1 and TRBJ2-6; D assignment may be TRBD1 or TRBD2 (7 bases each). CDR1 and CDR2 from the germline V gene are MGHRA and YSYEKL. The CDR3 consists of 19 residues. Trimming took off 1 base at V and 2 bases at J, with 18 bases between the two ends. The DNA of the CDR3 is TGCGCCAGCAGCCAAGCTGGGGAGGGGGCGATAACTGGGGCCAACGTCCTGACTTTC. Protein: CASSQAGEGAITGANVLTF.

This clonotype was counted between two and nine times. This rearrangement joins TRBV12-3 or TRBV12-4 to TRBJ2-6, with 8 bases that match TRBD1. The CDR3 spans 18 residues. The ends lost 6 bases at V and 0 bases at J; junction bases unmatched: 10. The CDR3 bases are TGTGCCAGCAGCACAACCGGGACAGGTTTCTCTGGGGCCAACGTCCTGACTTTC. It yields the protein CASSTTGTGFSGANVLTF.

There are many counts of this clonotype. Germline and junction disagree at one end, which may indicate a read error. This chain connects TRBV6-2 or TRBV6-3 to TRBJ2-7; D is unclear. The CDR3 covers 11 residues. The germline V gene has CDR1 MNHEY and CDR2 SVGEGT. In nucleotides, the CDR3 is TGTGCCAGCAGTTACAAGGGCGCATCAACTTTC. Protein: CASSYKGASTF.

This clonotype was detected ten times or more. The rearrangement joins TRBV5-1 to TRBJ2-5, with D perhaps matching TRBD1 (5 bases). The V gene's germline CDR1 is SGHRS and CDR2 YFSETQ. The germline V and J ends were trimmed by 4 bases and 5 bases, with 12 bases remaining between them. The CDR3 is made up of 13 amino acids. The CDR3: CASSPGPGETQYF. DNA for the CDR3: TGCGCCAGCAGCCCGGGCCCAGGGGAGACCCAGTACTTC.

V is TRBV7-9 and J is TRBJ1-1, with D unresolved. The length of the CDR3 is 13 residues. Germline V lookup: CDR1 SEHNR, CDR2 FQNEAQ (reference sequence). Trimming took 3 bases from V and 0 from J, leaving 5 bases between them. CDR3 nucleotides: TGTGCCAGCAGCTTTTCGGTGAACACTGAAGCTTTCTTT. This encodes CASSFSVNTEAFF. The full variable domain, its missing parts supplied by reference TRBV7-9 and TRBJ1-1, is DTGVSQNPRHKITKRGQNVTFRCDPISEHNRLYWYRQTLGQGPEFLTYFQNEAQLEKSRLLSDRFSAERPKGSFSTLEIQRTEQGDSAMYLCASSFSVNTEAFFGQGTRLTVV.

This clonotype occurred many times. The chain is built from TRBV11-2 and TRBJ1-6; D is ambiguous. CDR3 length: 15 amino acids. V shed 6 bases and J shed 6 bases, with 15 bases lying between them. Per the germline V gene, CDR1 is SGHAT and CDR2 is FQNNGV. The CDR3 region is CASRPSVRVNSPLHF. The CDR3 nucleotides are TGTGCCAGCAGACCCTCCGTGAGGGTTAATTCACCCCTCCACTTT.

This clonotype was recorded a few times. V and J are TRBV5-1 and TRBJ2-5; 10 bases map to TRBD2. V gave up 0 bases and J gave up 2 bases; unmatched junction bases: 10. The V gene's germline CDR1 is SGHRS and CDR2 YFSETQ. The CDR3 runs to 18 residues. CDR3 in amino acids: CASSLGLLAGVEQETQYF. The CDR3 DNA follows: TGCGCCAGCAGCTTGGGCCTCCTAGCGGGAGTCGAGCAAGAGACCCAGTACTTC.

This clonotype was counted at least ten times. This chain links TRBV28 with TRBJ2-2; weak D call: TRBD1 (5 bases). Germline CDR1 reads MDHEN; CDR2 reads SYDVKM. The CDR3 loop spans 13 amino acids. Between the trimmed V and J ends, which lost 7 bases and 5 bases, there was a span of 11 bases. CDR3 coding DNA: TGTGCCAGCACGCAGGGCAGGACCGGGGAGCTGTTTTTT. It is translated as CASTQGRTGELFF. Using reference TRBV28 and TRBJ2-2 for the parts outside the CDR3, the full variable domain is DVKVTQSSRYLVKRTGEKVFLECVQDMDHENMFWYRQDPGLGLRLIYFSYDVKMKEKGDIPEGYSVSREKKERFSLILESASTNQTSMYLCASTQGRTGELFFGEGSRLTVL.

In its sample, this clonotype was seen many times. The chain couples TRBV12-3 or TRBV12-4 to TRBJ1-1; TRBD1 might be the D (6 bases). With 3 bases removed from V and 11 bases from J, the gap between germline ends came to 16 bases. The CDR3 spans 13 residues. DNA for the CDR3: TGTGCCAGCAGTTTCTCCGTGACAGGAGAGGCTTTCTTT. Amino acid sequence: CASSFSVTGEAFF.

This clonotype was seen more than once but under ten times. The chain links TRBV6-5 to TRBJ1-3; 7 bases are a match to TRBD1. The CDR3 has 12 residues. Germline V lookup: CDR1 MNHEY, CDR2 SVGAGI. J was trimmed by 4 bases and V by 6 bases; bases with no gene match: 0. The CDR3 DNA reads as TGTGCCAGCAGGGACAGGGGAAACACCATATATTTT. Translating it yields CASRDRGNTIYF.

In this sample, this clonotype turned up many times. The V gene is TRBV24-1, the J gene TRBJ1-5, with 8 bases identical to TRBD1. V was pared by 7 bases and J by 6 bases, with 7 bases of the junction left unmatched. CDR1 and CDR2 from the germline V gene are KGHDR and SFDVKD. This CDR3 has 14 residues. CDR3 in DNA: TGTGCCACCAGCGCACAGGGGGGAATTCAGCCCCAGCATTTT. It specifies CATSAQGGIQPQHF.

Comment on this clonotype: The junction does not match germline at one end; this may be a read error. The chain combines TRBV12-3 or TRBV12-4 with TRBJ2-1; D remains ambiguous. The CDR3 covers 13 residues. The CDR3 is CASSLGAYSEQFF. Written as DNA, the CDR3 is TGTGCCAGCAGTTTAGGGGCCTACAGTGAGCAGTTCTTC.

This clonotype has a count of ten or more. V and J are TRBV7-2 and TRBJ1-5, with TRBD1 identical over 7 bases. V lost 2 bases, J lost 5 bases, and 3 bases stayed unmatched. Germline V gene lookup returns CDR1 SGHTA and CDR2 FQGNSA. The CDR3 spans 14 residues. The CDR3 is CASSLFRGDQPQHF. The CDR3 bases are TGTGCCAGCAGCTTATTCAGGGGGGATCAGCCCCAGCATTTT. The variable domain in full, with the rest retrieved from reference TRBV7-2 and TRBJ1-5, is GAGVSQSPSNKVTEKGKDVELRCDPISGHTALYWYRQSLGQGLEFLIYFQGNSAPDKSGLPSDRFSAERTGGSVSTLTIQRTQQEDSAVYLCASSLFRGDQPQHFGDGTRLSIL.

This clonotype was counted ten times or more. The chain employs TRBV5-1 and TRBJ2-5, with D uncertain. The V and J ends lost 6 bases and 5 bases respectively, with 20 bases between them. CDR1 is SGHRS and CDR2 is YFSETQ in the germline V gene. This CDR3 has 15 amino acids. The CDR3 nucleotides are TGCGCCAGCACTTATCGGGTCGGTCCCGAGGAGACCCAGTACTTC. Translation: CASTYRVGPEETQYF.

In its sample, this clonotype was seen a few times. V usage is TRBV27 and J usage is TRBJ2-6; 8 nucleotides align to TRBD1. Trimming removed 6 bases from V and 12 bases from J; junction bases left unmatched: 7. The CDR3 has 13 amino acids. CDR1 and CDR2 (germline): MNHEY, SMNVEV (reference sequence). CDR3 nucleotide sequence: TGTGCCAGCAGCCTCCAGGGGGCGGTCGTCCTGACTTTC. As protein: CASSLQGAVVLTF.

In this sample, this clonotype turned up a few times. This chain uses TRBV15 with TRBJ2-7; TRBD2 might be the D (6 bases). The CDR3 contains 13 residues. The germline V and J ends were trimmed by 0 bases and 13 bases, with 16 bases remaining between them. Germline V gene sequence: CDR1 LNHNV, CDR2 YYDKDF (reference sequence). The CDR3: CATSRDGRGGTYF. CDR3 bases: TGTGCCACCAGCAGAGATGGAAGGGGCGGGACTTACTTC. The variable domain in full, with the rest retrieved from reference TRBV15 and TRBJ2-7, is DAMVIQNPRYQVTQFGKPVTLSCSQTLNHNVMYWYQQKSSQAPKLLFHYYDKDFNNEADTPDNFQSRRPNTSFCFLDIRSPGLGDTAMYLCATSRDGRGGTYFGPGTRLTVT.

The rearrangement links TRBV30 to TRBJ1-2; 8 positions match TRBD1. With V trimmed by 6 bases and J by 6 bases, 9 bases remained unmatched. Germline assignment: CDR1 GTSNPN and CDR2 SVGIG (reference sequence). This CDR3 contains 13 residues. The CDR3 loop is CACTPGQGDGYTF. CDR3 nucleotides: TGTGCCTGCACCCCAGGACAGGGAGATGGCTACACCTTC. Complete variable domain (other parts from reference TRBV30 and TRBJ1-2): SQTIHQWPATLVQPVGSPLSLECTVEGTSNPNLYWYRQAAGRGLQLLFYSVGIGQISSEVPQNLSASRPQDRQFILSSKKLLLSDSGFYLCACTPGQGDGYTFGSGTRLTVV.

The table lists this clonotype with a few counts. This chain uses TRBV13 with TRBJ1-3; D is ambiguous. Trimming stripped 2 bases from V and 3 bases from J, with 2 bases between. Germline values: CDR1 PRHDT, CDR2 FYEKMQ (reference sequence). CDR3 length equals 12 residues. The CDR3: CASSLIGNTIYF. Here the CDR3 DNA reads TGTGCCAGCAGCTTAATTGGAAACACCATATATTTT.

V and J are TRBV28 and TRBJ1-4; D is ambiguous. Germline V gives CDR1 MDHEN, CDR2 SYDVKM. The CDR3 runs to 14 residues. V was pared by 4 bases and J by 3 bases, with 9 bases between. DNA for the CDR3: TGTGCCAGCAGTTATAGACGGCCTAATGAAAAACTGTTTTTT. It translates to CASSYRRPNEKLFF.

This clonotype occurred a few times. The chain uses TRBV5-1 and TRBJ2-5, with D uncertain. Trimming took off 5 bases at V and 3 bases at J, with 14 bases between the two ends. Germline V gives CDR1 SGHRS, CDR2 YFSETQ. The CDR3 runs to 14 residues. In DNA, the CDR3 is TGCGCCAGCAGTCGGGCGCCCCCAGAAGAGACCCAGTACTTC. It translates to CASSRAPPEETQYF.

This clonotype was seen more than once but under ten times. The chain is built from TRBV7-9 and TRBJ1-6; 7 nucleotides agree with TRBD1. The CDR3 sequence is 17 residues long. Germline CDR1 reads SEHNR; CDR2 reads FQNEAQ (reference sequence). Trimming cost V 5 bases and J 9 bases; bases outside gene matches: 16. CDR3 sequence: CASSPDRVRANASPLHF. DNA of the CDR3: TGTGCCAGCAGCCCTGACAGGGTGCGGGCCAATGCTTCACCCCTCCACTTT.

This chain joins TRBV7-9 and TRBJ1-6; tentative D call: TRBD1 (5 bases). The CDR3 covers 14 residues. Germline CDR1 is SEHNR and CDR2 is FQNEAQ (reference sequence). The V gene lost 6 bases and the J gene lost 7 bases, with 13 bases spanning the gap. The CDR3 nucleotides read TGTGCCAGCAGATCCAACGAGGGGAATTCACCCCTCCACTTT. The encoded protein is CASRSNEGNSPLHF.

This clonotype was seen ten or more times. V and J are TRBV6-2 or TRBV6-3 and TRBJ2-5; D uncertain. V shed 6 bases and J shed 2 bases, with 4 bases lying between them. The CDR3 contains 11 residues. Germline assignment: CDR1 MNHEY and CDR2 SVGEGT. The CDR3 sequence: CASSPQETQYF. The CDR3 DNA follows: TGTGCCAGCAGCCCACAAGAGACCCAGTACTTC.

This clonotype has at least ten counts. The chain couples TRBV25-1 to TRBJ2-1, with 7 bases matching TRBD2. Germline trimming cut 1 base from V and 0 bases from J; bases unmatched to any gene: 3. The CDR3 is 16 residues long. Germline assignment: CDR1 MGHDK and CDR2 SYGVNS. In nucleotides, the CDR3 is TGTGCCAGCAGTGAATCGGGGGGTAGCTCCTACAATGAGCAGTTCTTC. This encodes CASSESGGSSYNEQFF. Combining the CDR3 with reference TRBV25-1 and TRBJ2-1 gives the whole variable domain EADIYQTPRYLVIGTGKKITLECSQTMGHDKMYWYQQDPGMELHLIHYSYGVNSTEKGDLSSESTVSRIRTEHFPLTLESARPSHTSQYLCASSESGGSSYNEQFFGPGTRLTVL.

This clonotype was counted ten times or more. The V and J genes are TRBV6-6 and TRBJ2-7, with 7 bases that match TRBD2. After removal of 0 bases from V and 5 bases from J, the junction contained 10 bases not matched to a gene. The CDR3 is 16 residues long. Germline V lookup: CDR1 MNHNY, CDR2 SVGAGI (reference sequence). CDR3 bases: TGTGCCAGCAGTTACTCGTCAGCGGGGTCTAGGGACGAGCAGTACTTC. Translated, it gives CASSYSSAGSRDEQYF.

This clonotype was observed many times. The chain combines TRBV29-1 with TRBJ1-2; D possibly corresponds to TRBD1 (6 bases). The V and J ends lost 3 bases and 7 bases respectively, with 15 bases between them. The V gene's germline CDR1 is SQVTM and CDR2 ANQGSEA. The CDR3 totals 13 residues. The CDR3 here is CSVDGTGIGGYTF. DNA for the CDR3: TGCAGCGTTGACGGTACAGGGATAGGTGGCTACACCTTC.

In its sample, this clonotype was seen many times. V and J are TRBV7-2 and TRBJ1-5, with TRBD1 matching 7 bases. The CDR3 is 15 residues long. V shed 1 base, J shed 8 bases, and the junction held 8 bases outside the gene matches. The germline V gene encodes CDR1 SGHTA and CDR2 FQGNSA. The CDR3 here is CASSLVGQIREPQHF. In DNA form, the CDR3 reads TGTGCCAGCAGCTTAGTGGGACAGATACGCGAGCCCCAGCATTTT.